This entry lists 6 T cell receptor beta chains sequenced from one sample in a study of blood T cell repertoires in COVID-19. Clones were sequenced by immunoSEQ multiplex PCR, and TCRdb holds only the in-frame ones, with some missing. The sample includes about 310,000 clones, around 90% of them seen just once. Sequencing was done on a sample of peripheral blood. Receptors were obtained from a man over 45 with active or convalescent COVID-19.

The chain employs TRBV28 and TRBJ1-5, with 7 bases aligning to TRBD1. CDR3 length: 17 residues. The junction had 11 bases not matched to a gene; V was cut back by 6 bases and J by 0 bases. Looked up from germline, CDR1 is MDHEN and CDR2 is SYDVKM. CDR3 sequence reads: CASSLTGFYNSNQPQHF. The CDR3 DNA sequence: TGTGCCAGCAGCTTGACAGGGTTCTACAATAGCAATCAGCCCCAGCATTTT.

This rearrangement joins TRBV9 to TRBJ2-3, with TRBD2 identical over 10 bases. The CDR3 has 15 amino acids. Germline V gene data show CDR1 as SGDLS and CDR2 as YYNGEE. The V gene end was trimmed by 5 bases and the J gene end by 5 bases; junction bases not matched to a gene: 8. CDR3 DNA sequence: TGTGCCAGCAGTGGGGGGACTAGCGACAGAGATACGCAGTATTTT. It encodes CASSGGTSDRDTQYF.

There are a few counts of this clone. The CDR3 nucleotides are TGTGCCAGCAACCCTACAGGGGAGGCCTATGGCTACACCTTC. Protein product: CASNPTGEAYGYTF. This chain uses TRBV6-5 with TRBJ1-2; 7 bases line up with TRBD1. J lost 4 bases, V lost 7 bases, and 9 bases had no gene match. This CDR3 region has 14 residues. Per germline, CDR1 MNHEY and CDR2 SVGAGI.

The chain links TRBV6-6 to TRBJ2-6, with D possibly being TRBD1 (6 bases). Germline V gives CDR1 MNHNY, CDR2 SVGAGI (reference sequence). V lost 4 bases and J lost 2, with 12 bases in between. The CDR3 loop spans 16 amino acids. The CDR3 is CASSFSTGTGANVLTF. The CDR3 coding sequence is TGTGCCAGCAGTTTTTCCACAGGGACTGGGGCCAACGTCCTGACTTTC.

J is TRBJ2-3 and V is TRBV11-2; 14 bases agree with TRBD2. V gave up 4 bases and J gave up 5 bases; unmatched junction bases: 5. The germline V gene has CDR1 SGHAT and CDR2 FQNNGV. CDR3 length equals 16 residues. CDR3 region: CASSSPGTSGGDTQYF. The CDR3 nucleotides are TGTGCCAGCAGCTCCCCCGGGACTAGCGGGGGAGATACGCAGTATTTT.

V gene TRBV28 combines with J gene TRBJ1-1; a possible D gene is TRBD1 (6 bases). Germline V gene sequence: CDR1 MDHEN, CDR2 SYDVKM. The CDR3 has 12 residues. V was cut by 6 bases and J by 6 bases, with 11 bases left in between. CDR3 sequence (DNA): TGTGCCAGCAGGCTACAGGGCGCTGAAGCTTTCTTT. Protein: CASRLQGAEAFF.